This passage covers 29 T cell receptor beta chains from one sample sequenced in a study of blood T cell repertoires in COVID-19. The repertoire was sequenced with immunoSEQ multiplex PCR; TCRdb's copy has only in-frame clones and lacks some. The sample shows about 250,000 clones, roughly 83% of them seen only once. Sample: peripheral blood. These receptors came from an elderly woman with COVID-19, enrolled during active disease.

This chain uses TRBV18 with TRBJ2-7; 7 bases line up with TRBD2. This CDR3 has 14 amino acids. CDR1 and CDR2 from the germline V gene are KGHSH and LQKENI. V shed 0 bases, J shed 7 bases, and the junction held 6 bases outside the gene matches. CDR3 loop: CASSPPAGVSEQYF. In DNA, the CDR3 is TGTGCCAGCTCACCACCGGCGGGAGTCAGTGAGCAGTACTTC.

The chain carries TRBV4-3 and TRBJ1-5; D may be TRBD1 (6 bases). The CDR3 runs to 18 residues. Trimming took 8 bases from V and 5 from J, leaving 28 bases between them. Germline assignment: CDR1 LGHNA and CDR2 YSLEER. CDR3 DNA sequence: TGCGCCAGCGTTACGAGGGGGACCAGGCCCTCGGTGGATCAGCCCCAGCATTTT. Encoded protein: CASVTRGTRPSVDQPQHF.

J is TRBJ1-5 and V is TRBV7-9; TRBD1 aligns across 8 bases. The CDR3 is made up of 15 amino acids. J was trimmed by 3 bases and V by 3 bases; bases with no gene match: 4. CDR1 SEHNR and CDR2 FQNEAQ come from the germline V gene (reference sequence). The DNA for the CDR3 is TGTGCCAGCAGCTTTCAGGGGGCGAACAATCAGCCCCAGCATTTT. Amino acids: CASSFQGANNQPQHF.

The chain employs TRBV6-2 or TRBV6-3 and TRBJ1-2; no definite D call. The CDR3 covers 15 residues. Germline CDR1 reads MNHEY; CDR2 reads SVGEGT. Trimming took 0 bases from V and 4 from J, leaving 12 bases between them. This chain's CDR3 is CASSYSEALSYGYTF. Written as DNA, the CDR3 is TGTGCCAGCAGTTACTCGGAGGCCCTTTCCTATGGCTACACCTTC.

This chain uses TRBV6-1 with TRBJ2-1; D is unclear. The germline V gene encodes CDR1 MNHNS and CDR2 SASEGT. V was shortened by 6 bases and J by 2 bases, with 11 bases between the two germline ends. The length of the CDR3 is 14 residues. The CDR3 region is CASSYSLTYNEQFF. The CDR3 DNA reads TGTGCCAGCAGCTACAGCCTGACCTACAATGAGCAGTTCTTC.

CDR3 nucleotide sequence: TGTGCCAGCAGTGATTCGGCGACAGGGATGAGTGAGCAGTTCTTC. Amino acid sequence: CASSDSATGMSEQFF. The gene calls are TRBV7-2 and TRBJ2-1; 7 bases are a match to TRBD1. Germline CDR1 and CDR2: SGHTA and FQGNSA. This CDR3 is 15 amino acids long. V gave up 6 bases and J gave up 9 bases; unmatched junction bases: 14.

The chain couples TRBV7-9 to TRBJ1-4; 7 bases map to TRBD1. CDR1 is SEHNR and CDR2 is FQNEAQ in the germline V gene (reference sequence). This CDR3 region has 15 residues. Unmatched junction bases numbered 5, after V lost 5 bases and J lost 2 bases. CDR3 sequence: CASSAGQSTNEKLFF. For the CDR3, the DNA is TGTGCCAGCAGCGCGGGACAGTCCACTAATGAAAAACTGTTTTTT.

V gene TRBV19 combines with J gene TRBJ2-3; 7 positions match TRBD2. The CDR3 has 14 amino acids. Unmatched junction bases numbered 9, after V lost 6 bases and J lost 6 bases. From germline, CDR1 is LNHDA and CDR2 SQIVND (reference sequence). In DNA, the CDR3 is TGTGCCAGTAGGGAGCGGGGCCCTGGGGATACGCAGTATTTT. It specifies CASRERGPGDTQYF.

This rearrangement joins TRBV18 to TRBJ1-2; 7 bases map to TRBD1. The germline gives CDR1 KGHSH, CDR2 LQKENI. The ends lost 2 bases at V and 4 bases at J; junction bases unmatched: 10. This CDR3 spans 16 amino acids. The CDR3 DNA is TGTGCCAGCTCACCAACAGGGACAGAGAACATCTATGGCTACACCTTC. This encodes CASSPTGTENIYGYTF.

V usage is TRBV11-2 and J usage is TRBJ1-1; a possible D gene is TRBD1 (6 bases). The CDR3 consists of 14 residues. The germline CDR1 and CDR2 sequences are SGHAT and FQNNGV. V was cut by 4 bases and J by 6 bases, with 15 bases left in between. The CDR3 coding sequence is TGTGCCAGCAGCTCAGGGACACGGGTCGCTGAAGCTTTCTTT. This gives the protein CASSSGTRVAEAFF.

V usage is TRBV10-3 and J usage is TRBJ2-7, with 7 bases that match TRBD2. CDR1 and CDR2 from the germline V gene are ENHRY and SYGVKD. V lost 0 bases to trimming and J lost 7 bases; unmatched junction nucleotides: 9. The CDR3 has 15 amino acids. CDR3 region: CAISESSKSGEEQYF. The CDR3 DNA sequence: TGTGCCATCAGTGAGTCCTCTAAAAGCGGGGAAGAGCAGTACTTC.

The CDR3 spells CASSSRDKRYNEQFF. The CDR3 nucleotides read TGTGCCAGCAGCTCCCGGGACAAACGTTACAATGAGCAGTTCTTC. The chain joins TRBV5-8 to TRBJ2-1; tentative D call: TRBD1 (6 bases). CDR3 length equals 15 residues. Germline V CDR1 and CDR2: SGHTS, YDEGEE. Trimming removed 3 bases at V and 4 bases at J, with 14 bases between.

The rearrangement uses TRBV6-5 and TRBJ2-1; a weak D match, TRBD2 (6 bases). CDR1 is MNHEY, CDR2 SVGAGI, per germline. The V end was cut by 3 bases, the J end by 14 bases, with 17 bases between. The CDR3 covers 13 residues. The CDR3 loop reads CASSYGLYEREFF. The CDR3 DNA reads as TGTGCCAGCAGTTATGGGCTTTACGAGCGGGAGTTCTTC.

The chain recombines TRBV3-1 (or the pseudogene TRBV3-2) with TRBJ1-1; tentative D call: TRBD1 (6 bases). Germline assignment: CDR1 LGHDT and CDR2 YNNKEL (reference sequence). With 0 bases removed from V and 5 bases from J, the gap between germline ends came to 10 bases. This CDR3 region has 14 residues. The chain's CDR3 is CASSQDGGQTEAFF. The CDR3 nucleotides read TGTGCCAGCAGCCAAGACGGGGGGCAAACTGAAGCTTTCTTT.

The chain has TRBV27 and TRBJ1-6; 7 bases align to TRBD1. CDR1 and CDR2 (germline): MNHEY, SMNVEV (reference sequence). V shed 8 bases, J shed 4 bases, and the junction held 8 bases outside the gene matches. The CDR3 contains 15 residues. The CDR3 protein is CASLDRQSYNSPLHF. In nucleotides, the CDR3 is TGTGCCAGCCTGGACAGGCAGTCGTATAATTCACCCCTCCACTTT.

The chain combines TRBV7-8 with TRBJ1-4, with 9 bases lining up with TRBD1. The CDR3 covers 14 residues. Germline-derived CDR1 and CDR2 are SGHVS and FQNEAQ. V trimming: 7 bases; J trimming: 8 bases; junction bases outside the gene matches: 8. DNA for the CDR3: TGTGCCAGCAAAATAAGGACAGGGGTCGAAAAACTGTTTTTT. It encodes CASKIRTGVEKLFF. Full variable domain (remainder filled in from reference TRBV7-8 and TRBJ1-4): GAGVSQSPRYKVAKRGQDVALRCDPISGHVSLFWYQQALGQGPEFLTYFQNEAQLDKSGLPSDRFFAERPEGSVSTLKIQRTQQEDSAVYLCASKIRTGVEKLFFGSGTQLSVL.

The chain has TRBV5-1 and TRBJ2-3; D is unresolved. Germline-derived CDR1 and CDR2 are SGHRS and YFSETQ. V lost 5 bases, J lost 1 base, and 8 bases lay in between. CDR3 length: 13 residues. The CDR3 spells CASSPPGTDTQYF. The CDR3 DNA sequence: TGCGCCAGCAGTCCCCCCGGCACAGATACGCAGTATTTT.

Notes on this clone: Other DNA variants within this sample encode the same CDR3. This chain uses TRBV18 with TRBJ2-3; 9 bases map to TRBD2. The CDR3 sequence is 16 residues long. The V gene end was trimmed by 0 bases and the J gene end by 1 base; junction bases not matched to a gene: 2. Germline V gives CDR1 KGHSH, CDR2 LQKENI. CDR3 loop: CASSPPIAGGTDTQYF. Here the CDR3 DNA reads TGTGCCAGCTCACCACCGATAGCGGGGGGCACAGATACGCAGTATTTT.

V gene TRBV27 combines with J gene TRBJ1-4; D gene unclear. The V gene's germline CDR1 is MNHEY and CDR2 SMNVEV (reference sequence). The CDR3 covers 12 residues. V was cut by 8 bases and J by 8 bases, with 12 bases left in between. Here the CDR3 reads CASGWRGEKLFF. The DNA for the CDR3 is TGTGCCAGCGGGTGGCGAGGGGAAAAACTGTTTTTT.

The chain has TRBV6-5 and TRBJ1-1; the match to TRBD1 covers 7 bases. This CDR3 has 13 residues. V shed 6 bases and J 1 base; nucleotides not matched to a gene: 2. Per the germline V gene, CDR1 is MNHEY and CDR2 is SVGAGI. The CDR3 protein is CASSRGANTEAFF. DNA of the CDR3: TGTGCCAGCAGCAGGGGGGCGAACACTGAAGCTTTCTTT.

V is TRBV7-9 and J is TRBJ1-1; 7 positions match TRBD1. The CDR3 is 15 residues long. Germline-derived CDR1 and CDR2 are SEHNR and FQNEAQ (reference sequence). Trimming at V came to 5 bases and at J to 1 base, leaving 7 bases not matched to a gene. CDR3 loop: CASSPQGGPNTEAFF. In DNA form, the CDR3 reads TGTGCCAGCAGCCCCCAGGGGGGACCGAACACTGAAGCTTTCTTT.

This clone was seen more than once but under ten times. The J gene is TRBJ1-6, the V gene TRBV3-1 (or the pseudogene TRBV3-2); D is ambiguous. CDR1 is LGHDT, CDR2 YNNKEL, per germline (reference sequence). V was trimmed by 0 bases and J by 9 bases, leaving 9 bases between them. This CDR3 has 14 residues. The CDR3 region has the DNA TGTGCCAGCAGCCAAGAGGTGGCAGTTTCACCCCTCCACTTT. Its protein product is CASSQEVAVSPLHF.

This chain links TRBV7-2 with TRBJ1-3, with D perhaps matching TRBD1 (6 bases). V lost 5 bases and J lost 4, with 15 bases in between. Germline V gene lookup returns CDR1 SGHTA and CDR2 FQGNSA. CDR3 size: 15 residues. CDR3 nucleotides: TGTGCCAGCAGCATCCCACAGGGCAGCGGAAACACCATATATTTT. Translation: CASSIPQGSGNTIYF.

The rearrangement uses TRBV6-5 and TRBJ1-1; 8 bases are a match to TRBD1. The V gene's germline CDR1 is MNHEY and CDR2 SVGAGI. V shed 5 bases and J 4 bases; nucleotides not matched to a gene: 6. CDR3 length: 14 amino acids. The CDR3 here is CASSPQTGATEAFF. CDR3 DNA sequence: TGTGCCAGCAGTCCCCAGACAGGGGCCACTGAAGCTTTCTTT.

V gene TRBV30 combines with J gene TRBJ1-2, with TRBD1 matching over 8 bases. Germline V CDR1 and CDR2: GTSNPN, SVGIG (reference sequence). CDR3 size: 16 residues. The junction had 10 bases not matched to a gene; V was cut back by 2 bases and J by 2 bases. The chain's CDR3 is CAWSRTGSFTNYGYTF. In nucleotides, the CDR3 is TGTGCCTGGAGTAGGACAGGGTCCTTTACGAACTATGGCTACACCTTC.

CDR3 DNA: TGTGCCAGCAGGGCTGGGACAGTTCCCTCTCTGTCCCTCCACTTT. It codes for CASRAGTVPSLSLHF. V usage is TRBV27 and J usage is TRBJ1-6; 7 positions agree with TRBD1. The V segment lost 6 bases and the J segment 14 bases; nucleotides outside the gene matches: 16. CDR1 and CDR2 from the germline V gene are MNHEY and SMNVEV (reference sequence). CDR3 size: 15 residues.

The chain employs TRBV7-9 and TRBJ1-1, with D maybe TRBD1 (5 bases). The CDR3 has 14 residues. Deletions cut 5 bases from V and 0 bases from J, with 10 bases between. Germline V gene data show CDR1 as SEHNR and CDR2 as FQNEAQ (reference sequence). This CDR3 reads CASSPPTVNTEAFF. The CDR3 nucleotides read TGTGCCAGCAGCCCTCCGACAGTGAACACTGAAGCTTTCTTT. The full variable domain, in which reference TRBV7-9 and TRBJ1-1 provide the parts outside the CDR3, is DTGVSQNPRHKITKRGQNVTFRCDPISEHNRLYWYRQTLGQGPEFLTYFQNEAQLEKSRLLSDRFSAERPKGSFSTLEIQRTEQGDSAMYLCASSPPTVNTEAFFGQGTRLTVV.

The genes are TRBV10-3 and TRBJ1-1; D might be TRBD1 (5 bases). This CDR3 spans 15 amino acids. Germline V CDR1 and CDR2: ENHRY, SYGVKD. V lost 0 bases, J lost 1 base, and 9 bases lay in between. The CDR3: CAISESAGPNTEAFF. The CDR3 DNA sequence: TGTGCCATCAGTGAGTCTGCAGGGCCGAACACTGAAGCTTTCTTT.

The V gene is TRBV30, the J gene TRBJ1-2, with D perhaps TRBD1 (6 bases). Germline CDR1 is GTSNPN and CDR2 is SVGIG (reference sequence). Trimming cost V 2 bases and J 8 bases, with 12 bases left between them. The CDR3 is 12 residues long. The CDR3 region has the DNA TGTGCCTGGAGTATGGGGGCGTGGGGCTACACCTTC. Translating it yields CAWSMGAWGYTF.